This TCR beta chain was sequenced for a study of a mutant IDH1 vaccine in newly diagnosed glioma. Study in general: Of the patients given treatment, 62.5% were male and 37.5% were female, and a mean age of roughly 40 years was recorded. Patients arrived already treated with radiotherapy, temozolomide, or both, most having had both.

Generated by immunoSEQ multiplex PCR, the TCRdb table keeps only in-frame clones and is missing some. The table lists 99,000 or so clones, roughly 90% of them singletons. General study findings and limits: Immune responses induced by vaccination arose in about 93% of the patients.

CDR3 length equals 14 residues. Trimming cost V 4 bases and J 0 bases; bases outside gene matches: 2. Germline lookup yields CDR1 MNHEY and CDR2 SVGAGI. About this clone itself: Its cognate antigen is unknown.

This sample's time point: baseline, week 1 (first vaccination visit). The treatment: pre-vaccination baseline after standard-of-care therapy. Donor diagnoses consisted of new WHO grade 3 or 4 IDH1-mutant, ATRX-lost astrocytomas. This specimen consisted of PBMCs, obtained from a glioma patient treated with radiotherapy, temozolomide or both. This sequence was found in a woman aged 45 to 65 with glioma. The genes are TRBV6-5 and TRBJ1-2, with 7 bases lining up with TRBD1. The CDR3 coding sequence is TGTGCCAGCAGTTTAAGGGGGCCTAACTATGGCTACACCTTC. This sequence encodes CASSLRGPNYGYTF.